The 15 T cell receptor beta chains in this list originate from one sample, sequenced in a study of CD8+ T cells in alopecia areata. TCR sequencing used cDNA made by reverse transcription of extracted RNA. Sequenced by immunoSEQ multiplex PCR; TCRdb stores in-frame clones only, minus some. The repertoire includes some 180,000 clones, 40% to 65% of them detected once, and 10% sits in the top ten. Treatment noted: oral pan-JAK inhibitor, 5-10 mg twice daily. The sequencing used CD8+ T cells sorted from blood, collected at approximately week 51, from a patient treated with tofacitinib. Receptors originate from a human donor with alopecia areata.

This clone was detected a few times. The chain uses TRBV5-1 and TRBJ2-1; the D gene is possibly TRBD1 (6 bases). Trimming left V 0 bases short and J 6 bases short, with 7 bases between. Germline assignment: CDR1 SGHRS and CDR2 YFSETQ. This CDR3 comprises 13 residues. The CDR3 sequence: CASSLGQVNEQFF. The CDR3 bases are TGCGCCAGCAGCTTGGGACAGGTCAATGAGCAGTTCTTC.

The chain uses TRBV13 and TRBJ2-5; no clear D. CDR3 length: 16 amino acids. The V end lost 7 bases, the J end lost 0 bases, and 18 bases lay between the germline ends. From germline, CDR1 is PRHDT and CDR2 FYEKMQ (reference sequence). The CDR3 reads CASNSRVLGNQETQYF. CDR3 sequence (DNA): TGTGCCAGCAACTCCAGAGTCTTGGGCAACCAAGAGACCCAGTACTTC.

This chain uses TRBV7-9 with TRBJ1-1; 11 nucleotides match TRBD1. CDR1 SEHNR and CDR2 FQNEAQ come from the germline V gene (reference sequence). CDR3 size: 14 residues. The ends lost 6 bases at V and 3 bases at J; junction bases unmatched: 3. CDR3 in amino acids: CASSAGQGDTEAFF. CDR3 bases: TGTGCCAGCAGTGCGGGACAGGGGGACACTGAAGCTTTCTTT.

CDR3 coding DNA: TGTGCCAGCAGTCCCCCTACGGGATCAACTAATGAAAAACTGTTTTTT. Residues: CASSPPTGSTNEKLFF. The chain couples TRBV25-1 to TRBJ1-4; D remains ambiguous. Germline lookup yields CDR1 MGHDK and CDR2 SYGVNS. Deletions cut 5 bases from V and 0 bases from J, with 13 bases between. The CDR3 contains 16 residues. The complete variable domain, with remaining parts taken from reference TRBV25-1 and TRBJ1-4, reads EADIYQTPRYLVIGTGKKITLECSQTMGHDKMYWYQQDPGMELHLIHYSYGVNSTEKGDLSSESTVSRIRTEHFPLTLESARPSHTSQYLCASSPPTGSTNEKLFFGSGTQLSVL.

V is TRBV7-2 and J is TRBJ1-5; no clear D. The CDR3 extends over 14 amino acids. V was clipped by 0 bases and J by 9 bases, with 12 bases between them. The V gene's germline CDR1 is SGHTA and CDR2 FQGNSA. CDR3 DNA: TGTGCCAGCAGCTTAGCTGCGGGCCCGAGGCCCCAGCATTTT. Its protein product is CASSLAAGPRPQHF.

This sequence joins TRBV27 and TRBJ2-1; D is tentatively TRBD1 or TRBD2 (5 bases each). The germline V gene has CDR1 MNHEY and CDR2 SMNVEV (reference sequence). Trimming pared 0 bases from V and 6 bases from J, leaving 15 bases between. The CDR3 runs 16 residues. The CDR3 nucleotides are TGTGCCAGCAGTTTATCGGACACGCGTGGGGGCAATGAGCAGTTCTTC. Protein: CASSLSDTRGGNEQFF.

This clone was found a few times. This rearrangement joins TRBV18 to TRBJ2-7, with no clear D. This CDR3 comprises 13 residues. V lost 4 bases and J 6 bases, leaving 13 bases between the germline ends. The germline CDR1 and CDR2 sequences are KGHSH and LQKENI. In DNA, the CDR3 is TGTGCCAGCTCACAAAGAAGGGATCTCGAGCAGTACTTC. It translates to CASSQRRDLEQYF.

The chain uses TRBV30 and TRBJ2-5; no clear D gene. CDR3 length: 12 residues. V shed 2 bases and J shed 0 bases, with 4 bases lying between them. The V gene's germline CDR1 is GTSNPN and CDR2 SVGIG (reference sequence). CDR3 amino acids: CAWSNNQETQYF. Here the CDR3 DNA reads TGTGCCTGGAGTAATAACCAAGAGACCCAGTACTTC.

This clone was seen a few times. The chain has TRBV4-1 and TRBJ2-7; D possibly corresponds to TRBD2 (6 bases). Germline V gene sequence: CDR1 MGHRA, CDR2 YSYEKL. V lost 0 bases, J lost 0 bases, and 12 bases lay in between. This CDR3 comprises 16 residues. In DNA form, the CDR3 reads TGCGCCAGCAGCCAAGAACCAGCGCGGGGCTCCTACGAGCAGTACTTC. It specifies CASSQEPARGSYEQYF.

This clone was observed a few times. The chain links TRBV5-4 to TRBJ2-3; D remains ambiguous. Trimming shortened V by 5 bases and J by 2 bases, and 15 bases separated the two germline ends. CDR1 SGHNT and CDR2 YYREEE come from the germline V gene (reference sequence). The CDR3 loop spans 15 amino acids. CDR3 nucleotide sequence: TGTGCCAGCAGACCGTCGACAAGACCCACAGATACGCAGTATTTT. The encoded protein is CASRPSTRPTDTQYF.

The rearrangement joins TRBV4-1 to TRBJ1-2; D is unclear. Trimming stripped 2 bases from V and 6 bases from J, with 13 bases between. The V gene's germline CDR1 is MGHRA and CDR2 YSYEKL. The CDR3 has 14 amino acids. The chain's CDR3 is CASSQPASADGYTF. The CDR3 coding sequence is TGCGCCAGCAGCCAACCCGCCTCTGCCGATGGCTACACCTTC.

This chain links TRBV7-9 with TRBJ2-5; 7 bases are a match to TRBD1. The CDR3 runs to 18 residues. Germline V CDR1 and CDR2: SEHNR, FQNEAQ (reference sequence). The V gene end was trimmed by 4 bases and the J gene end by 0 bases; junction bases not matched to a gene: 14. CDR3: CASSSHRDRLFYQETQYF. The DNA for the CDR3 is TGTGCCAGCAGCTCCCACCGGGACAGACTCTTCTACCAAGAGACCCAGTACTTC.

This chain uses TRBV6-5 with TRBJ2-1; D unclear. CDR3 length: 13 amino acids. Germline-derived CDR1 and CDR2 are MNHEY and SVGAGI. Trimming took 2 bases from V and 8 from J, leaving 10 bases between them. CDR3 sequence reads: CASSYEGWDEQFF. CDR3 nucleotides: TGTGCCAGCAGTTACGAAGGGTGGGATGAGCAGTTCTTC.

A few counts support this clone. This sequence joins TRBV30 and TRBJ1-1, with a tentative D call TRBD1 (5 bases). The CDR3 extends over 14 amino acids. The V and J ends lost 3 bases and 1 base respectively, with 12 bases between them. The V gene's germline CDR1 is GTSNPN and CDR2 SVGIG (reference sequence). The CDR3 bases are TGTGCCTGGAGCCGCAGGGCAAGGAACACTGAAGCTTTCTTT. This sequence encodes CAWSRRARNTEAFF.

The DNA of the CDR3 is TGTGCCAGCAGCTCCTCTGGCGGGGTTTCCTACAATGAGCAGTTCTTC. This gives the protein CASSSSGGVSYNEQFF. The rearrangement links TRBV7-9 to TRBJ2-1, with D possibly being TRBD2 (6 bases). V dropped 4 bases and J dropped 1 base, with 14 bases sitting between them. In germline, CDR1 is SEHNR, CDR2 FQNEAQ (reference sequence). The CDR3 has 16 residues.